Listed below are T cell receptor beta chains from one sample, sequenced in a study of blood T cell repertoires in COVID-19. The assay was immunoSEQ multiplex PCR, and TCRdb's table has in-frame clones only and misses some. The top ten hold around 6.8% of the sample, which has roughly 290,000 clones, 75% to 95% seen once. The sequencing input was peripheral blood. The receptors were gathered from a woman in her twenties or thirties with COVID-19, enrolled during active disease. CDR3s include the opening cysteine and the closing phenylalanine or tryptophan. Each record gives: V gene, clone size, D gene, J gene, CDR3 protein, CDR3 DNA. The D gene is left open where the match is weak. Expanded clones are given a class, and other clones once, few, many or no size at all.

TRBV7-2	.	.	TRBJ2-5	CASRRAGATQETQYF	TGTGCCAGCAGAAGAGCGGGTGCTACCCAAGAGACCCAGTACTTC
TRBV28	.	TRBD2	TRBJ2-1	CASSLQRAGGYNEQFF	TGTGCCAGCAGTTTACAGAGGGCGGGGGGCTACAATGAGCAGTTCTTC
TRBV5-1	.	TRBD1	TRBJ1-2	CASSFGQGSWTNYGYTF	TGCGCCAGCAGCTTCGGACAGGGAAGTTGGACTAACTATGGCTACACCTTC
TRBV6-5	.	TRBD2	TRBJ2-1	CASSYLPGLAGIEQFF	TGTGCCAGCAGTTACCTACCGGGACTAGCGGGTATTGAGCAGTTCTTC
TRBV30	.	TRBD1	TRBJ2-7	CAWSGNRGNSYEQYF	TGTGCCTGGAGTGGGAACAGGGGTAACTCCTACGAGCAGTACTTC
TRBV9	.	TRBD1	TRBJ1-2	CASSRKGATPNYGYTF	TGTGCCAGCAGCAGGAAGGGGGCGACCCCTAACTATGGCTACACCTTC
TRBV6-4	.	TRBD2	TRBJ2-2	CASSDSKASGHRGAVF	TGTGCCAGCAGTGACTCGAAGGCTAGCGGACACCGGGGAGCTGTTTTT
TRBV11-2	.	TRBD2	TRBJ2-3	CASSLETSGGQYF	TGTGCCAGCAGCTTAGAGACTAGCGGCGGGCAGTATTTT
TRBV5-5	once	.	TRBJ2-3	CASSLSEDTQYF	TGTGCCAGCAGCTTGTCCGAGGATACGCAGTATTTT
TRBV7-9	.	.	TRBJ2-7	CASSLGPGLDYEQYF	TGTGCCAGCAGCTTAGGGCCGGGACTTGATTACGAGCAGTACTTC
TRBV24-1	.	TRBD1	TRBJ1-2	CATSDPGQGDGYTF	TGTGCCACCAGTGACCCGGGACAGGGGGATGGCTACACCTTC
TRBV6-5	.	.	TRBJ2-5	CASAPEARETQYF	TGTGCCAGCGCCCCCGAGGCGCGGGAGACCCAGTACTTC
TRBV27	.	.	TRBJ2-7	CASRSTRTAEQYF	TGTGCCAGCAGATCTACCCGGACAGCCGAGCAGTACTTC
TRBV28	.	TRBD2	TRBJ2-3	CASRAGGEGTDTQYF	TGTGCCAGCAGGGCGGGGGGGGAAGGCACAGATACGCAGTATTTT
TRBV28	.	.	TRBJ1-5	CASSFQGVDQPQHF	TGTGCCAGCAGTTTTCAGGGCGTGGATCAGCCCCAGCATTTT
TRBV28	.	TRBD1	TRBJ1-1	CASSFRDSEAFF	TGTGCCAGCAGTTTCCGGGACAGTGAAGCTTTCTTT
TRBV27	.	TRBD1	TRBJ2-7	CASSSHQGVANEQYF	TGTGCCAGCAGTTCCCATCAGGGGGTAGCGAACGAGCAGTACTTC
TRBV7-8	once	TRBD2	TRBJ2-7	CASSELAYPYEQYF	TGTGCCAGCAGCGAACTAGCGTATCCCTACGAGCAGTACTTC
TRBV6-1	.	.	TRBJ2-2	CASSERTAREGELFF	TGTGCCAGCAGTGAGCGGACCGCAAGGGAGGGGGAGCTGTTTTTT
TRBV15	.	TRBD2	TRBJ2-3	CATRWLAGPTDTQYF	TGTGCCACCAGGTGGCTAGCGGGACCCACAGATACGCAGTATTTT
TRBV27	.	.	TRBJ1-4	CASAPEGVREKLFF	TGTGCCAGCGCCCCCGAGGGGGTACGCGAAAAACTGTTTTTT
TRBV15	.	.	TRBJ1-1	CATSAREGEKNTEAFF	TGTGCCACCAGCGCCCGTGAGGGGGAGAAGAACACTGAAGCTTTCTTT
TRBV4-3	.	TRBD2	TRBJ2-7	CASSQAGGPYEQYF	TGCGCCAGCAGCCAAGCGGGAGGGCCCTACGAGCAGTACTTC
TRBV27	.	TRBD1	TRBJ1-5	CASKTGGLTQPQHF	TGTGCCAGCAAGACAGGGGGGTTGACTCAGCCCCAGCATTTT
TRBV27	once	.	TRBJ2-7	CASNILDMVWEQYF	TGTGCCAGCAATATATTGGACATGGTCTGGGAGCAGTACTTC
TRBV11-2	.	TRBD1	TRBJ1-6	CASSSQGTVNSPLHF	TGTGCCAGCAGCTCCCAGGGGACAGTCAATTCACCCCTCCACTTT
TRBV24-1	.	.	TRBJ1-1	CATSDPGRTEAFF	TGTGCCACCAGTGACCCTGGTCGGACTGAAGCTTTCTTT
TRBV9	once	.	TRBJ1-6	CASSVVSGGSPLHF	TGTGCCAGCAGCGTAGTGAGCGGGGGGTCACCCCTCCACTTT
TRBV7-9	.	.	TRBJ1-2	CASSPGLGGYTF	TGTGCCAGCAGCCCTGGACTCGGGGGCTACACCTTC
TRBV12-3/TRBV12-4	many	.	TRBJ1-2	CASSFSRYGYTF	TGTGCCAGCAGTTTCTCGCGATACGGCTACACCTTC
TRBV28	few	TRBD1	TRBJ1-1	CAARYDPGQGATEAFF	TGTGCCGCCAGATACGATCCGGGACAGGGGGCGACTGAAGCTTTCTTT
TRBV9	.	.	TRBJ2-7	CASSPSNHEQYF	TGTGCCAGCAGCCCCAGTAACCACGAGCAGTACTTC
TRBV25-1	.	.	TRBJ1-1	CASSEHGLTEAFF	TGTGCCAGCAGTGAACACGGTCTCACTGAAGCTTTCTTT
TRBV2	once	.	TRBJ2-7	CASSSSVYEQYF	TGTGCCAGCAGCTCTTCCGTCTACGAGCAGTACTTC
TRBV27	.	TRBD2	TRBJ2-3	CASSSLAGLPTDTQYF	TGTGCCAGCAGTTCCCTAGCGGGCCTCCCCACAGATACGCAGTATTTT
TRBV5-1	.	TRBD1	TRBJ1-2	CASSTDRANYGYTF	TGCGCCAGCAGCACGGACAGGGCTAACTATGGCTACACCTTC
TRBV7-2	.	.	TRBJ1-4	CASSLEPGLNEKLFF	TGTGCCAGCAGCTTAGAGCCAGGCCTTAATGAAAAACTGTTTTTT
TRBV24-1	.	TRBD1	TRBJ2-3	CATLDREGVDTQYF	TGTGCCACTCTCGACAGGGAAGGGGTAGATACGCAGTATTTT
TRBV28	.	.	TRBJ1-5	CASSFPSRYSNQPQHF	TGTGCCAGCAGTTTTCCGTCGCGCTATAGCAATCAGCCCCAGCATTTT
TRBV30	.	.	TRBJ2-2	CAGRTYTGELFF	TGTGCCGGGAGGACTTACACCGGGGAGCTGTTTTTT
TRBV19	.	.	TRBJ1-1	CATQKGRTEAFF	TGTGCCACCCAGAAGGGGAGGACTGAAGCTTTCTTT
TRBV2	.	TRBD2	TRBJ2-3	CASSGWGGVQDTQYF	TGTGCCAGCAGTGGCTGGGGGGGAGTTCAAGATACGCAGTATTTT
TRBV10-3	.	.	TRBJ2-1	CAISEQVHNEQFF	TGTGCCATCAGTGAACAGGTTCACAATGAGCAGTTCTTC
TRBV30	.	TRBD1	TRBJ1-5	CAWRGPGQTNQHF	TGTGCCTGGAGGGGTCCGGGACAGACGAACCAGCATTTT
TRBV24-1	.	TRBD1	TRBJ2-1	CATSDLPGGEQFF	TGTGCCACCAGTGATTTGCCAGGGGGTGAGCAGTTCTTC
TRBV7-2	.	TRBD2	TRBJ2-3	CASSIGLAADTQYF	TGTGCCAGCAGCATCGGACTAGCCGCAGATACGCAGTATTTT
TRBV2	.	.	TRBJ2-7	CASNIRGTYEQYF	TGTGCCAGCAACATTAGGGGGACCTACGAGCAGTACTTC
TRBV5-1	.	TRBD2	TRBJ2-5	CASTRLAGGSTETQYF	TGCGCCAGCACGAGACTAGCGGGGGGGTCCACAGAGACCCAGTACTTC
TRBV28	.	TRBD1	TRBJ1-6	CASSLLPGQGISPLHF	TGTGCCAGCAGTCTCCTGCCGGGACAGGGAATTTCACCCCTCCACTTT
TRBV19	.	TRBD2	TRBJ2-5	CASSIGSGAGGQETQYF	TGTGCCAGTAGTATCGGCTCGGGGGCGGGGGGACAAGAGACCCAGTACTTC
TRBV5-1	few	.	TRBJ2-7	CASSRDSYEQYF	TGCGCCAGCAGCCGTGACAGCTACGAGCAGTACTTC
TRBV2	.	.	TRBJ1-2	CASRGGPGYTF	TGTGCCAGCAGGGGAGGGCCTGGCTACACCTTC
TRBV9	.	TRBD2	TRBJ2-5	CASSVGQAGFPETQYF	TGTGCCAGCAGCGTAGGTCAAGCGGGATTCCCAGAGACCCAGTACTTC
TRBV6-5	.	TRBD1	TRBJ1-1	CASSLRTGYTEAFF	TGTGCCAGCAGTTTGAGGACAGGGTACACTGAAGCTTTCTTT
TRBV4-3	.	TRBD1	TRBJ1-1	CASSPQGEQGTFF	TGCGCCAGCAGCCCGCAGGGGGAACAGGGAACTTTCTTT
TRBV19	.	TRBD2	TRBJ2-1	CASSTGGSSYNEQFF	TGTGCCAGTAGTACGGGAGGGAGCTCCTACAATGAGCAGTTCTTC
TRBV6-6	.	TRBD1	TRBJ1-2	CASSFTGGAWGYTF	TGTGCCAGCAGTTTCACAGGGGGTGCGTGGGGCTACACCTTC
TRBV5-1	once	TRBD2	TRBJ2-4	CASSQGLAGERNIQYF	TGCGCCAGCAGCCAGGGACTAGCGGGAGAACGAAACATTCAGTACTTC
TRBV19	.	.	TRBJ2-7	CASSIEQGGYEQYF	TGTGCCAGTAGTATAGAACAGGGCGGCTACGAGCAGTATTTC
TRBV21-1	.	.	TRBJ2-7	CASSRSGTGANYEQYF	TGTGCCAGCAGCAGGTCGGGGACAGGGGCTAACTACGAGCAGTACTTC